This T cell receptor (beta chain) was recorded in a study of identical twins. This clonotype was observed a handful of times. TCRdb analysed the 5' RACE reads with MiXCR anew, one entry per CDR3 protein. Found here are about 100,000 distinct CDR3 sequences, about 6.1% of them singletons; the top ten hold about an eighth. Unmatched junction bases numbered 13, after V lost 5 bases and J lost 5 bases. Germline CDR1 reads PRHDT; CDR2 reads FYEKMQ (reference sequence). The CDR3 totals 16 residues. The chain uses TRBV13 and TRBJ2-7; 9 bases align to TRBD2. The sequence derives from a woman between 45 and 60 years old in good health. The material sequenced was memory T cells sorted from blood. Here the CDR3 reads CASSNYLAGDVNEQYF. The CDR3 DNA reads TGTGCCAGCAGCAACTATTTAGCGGGAGACGTGAACGAGCAGTACTTC.